Presented here are 24 T cell receptor beta chains from one specimen sequenced in a study of cytomegalovirus exposure and HLA in healthy donors. Amplification used 60 Vbeta primers and 13 Jbeta primers. The repertoire was sequenced with immunoSEQ multiplex PCR; TCRdb's copy has only in-frame clones and lacks some. The data show about 180,000 clones, 77% seen once. The sample consisted of PBMCs. These TCRs come from a man younger than 35 in good health and CMV-seronegative.

This chain links TRBV14 with TRBJ2-7, with 9 bases matching TRBD1. V shed 8 bases and J 3 bases; nucleotides not matched to a gene: 5. The CDR3 is made up of 13 amino acids. Per germline, CDR1 SGHDN and CDR2 FVKESK. CDR3 loop: CASSGQGNYEQYF. In DNA, the CDR3 is TGTGCCAGCTCCGGACAGGGGAACTACGAGCAGTACTTC. Using reference TRBV14 and TRBJ2-7 for the parts outside the CDR3, the full variable domain is EAGVTQFPSHSVIEKGQTVTLRCDPISGHDNLYWYRRVMGKEIKFLLHFVKESKQDESGMPNNRFLAERTGGTYSTLKVQPAELEDSGVYFCASSGQGNYEQYFGPGTRLTVT.

The V and J genes are TRBV27 and TRBJ2-1; 9 bases are a match to TRBD2. CDR1 and CDR2 (germline): MNHEY, SMNVEV (reference sequence). The CDR3 consists of 15 residues. With V trimmed by 10 bases and J by 4 bases, 11 bases remained unmatched. The CDR3 is CATSTSSGVYNEQFF. CDR3 in DNA: TGTGCCACCTCGACCTCTAGCGGGGTTTACAATGAGCAGTTCTTC.

V is TRBV7-2 and J is TRBJ2-7; TRBD2 matches 10 bases. J lost 3 bases, V lost 5 bases, and 4 bases had no gene match. Looked up from germline, CDR1 is SGHTA and CDR2 is FQGNSA. The CDR3 runs 14 residues. DNA of the CDR3: TGTGCCAGCAGCCGGACTAGCGGACACTACGAGCAGTACTTC. Translation gives CASSRTSGHYEQYF.

V gene TRBV30 combines with J gene TRBJ2-5; TRBD2 is a possible D gene (6 bases). The CDR3 is 14 amino acids. Germline CDR1 is GTSNPN and CDR2 is SVGIG (reference sequence). The V end was cut by 0 bases, the J end by 10 bases, with 18 bases between. CDR3 region: CAWSVISGLSIQYF. Here the CDR3 DNA reads TGTGCCTGGAGTGTAATAAGTGGACTAAGCATCCAGTACTTC. The full variable domain, with the rest looked up from reference TRBV30 and TRBJ2-5, is SQTIHQWPATLVQPVGSPLSLECTVEGTSNPNLYWYRQAAGRGLQLLFYSVGIGQISSEVPQNLSASRPQDRQFILSSKKLLLSDSGFYLCAWSVISGLSIQYFGPGTRLLVL.

V gene TRBV7-8 combines with J gene TRBJ2-7, with D tentatively TRBD1 (6 bases). CDR1 and CDR2 from the germline V gene are SGHVS and FQNEAQ. V was cut by 5 bases and J by 7 bases, with 18 bases left in between. The CDR3 spans 14 residues. CDR3 bases: TGTGCCAGCAGCGTGGGACAAGTATCTGGGGAGCAGTACTTC. This translates into CASSVGQVSGEQYF.

The rearrangement joins TRBV18 to TRBJ2-1, with TRBD2 identical over 10 bases. The CDR3 extends over 16 amino acids. Germline trimming cut 4 bases from V and 7 bases from J; bases unmatched to any gene: 10. CDR1 is KGHSH and CDR2 is LQKENI in the germline V gene. CDR3 nucleotides: TGTGCCAGCTCACAACACATGGGACTAGCGAAGAATGAGCAGTTCTTC. Amino acids: CASSQHMGLAKNEQFF.

The chain couples TRBV15 to TRBJ2-1, with TRBD1 matching 9 bases. CDR3 length equals 16 residues. CDR1 is LNHNV, CDR2 YYDKDF, per germline (reference sequence). The V gene end was trimmed by 5 bases and the J gene end by 2 bases; junction bases not matched to a gene: 7. CDR3 sequence: CATSEYRDRAYNEQFF. The CDR3 DNA is TGTGCCACCAGCGAGTACCGGGACAGGGCCTACAATGAGCAGTTCTTC. Complete variable domain (other parts from reference TRBV15 and TRBJ2-1): DAMVIQNPRYQVTQFGKPVTLSCSQTLNHNVMYWYQQKSSQAPKLLFHYYDKDFNNEADTPDNFQSRRPNTSFCFLDIRSPGLGDTAMYLCATSEYRDRAYNEQFFGPGTRLTVL.

This clone was seen only once. The chain is built from TRBV5-1 and TRBJ2-4, with 15 bases matching TRBD2. The CDR3 sequence is 16 residues long. The J segment lost 6 bases and the V segment lost 5 bases, leaving 6 bases of the junction unmatched. Germline lookup yields CDR1 SGHRS and CDR2 YFSETQ. CDR3 DNA: TGCGCCAGCAGTCCGGGACTAGCGGGGGGACGAAACATTCAGTACTTC. It yields the protein CASSPGLAGGRNIQYF.

The rearrangement uses TRBV7-9 and TRBJ2-1, with 9 bases matching TRBD2. This CDR3 has 16 residues. V dropped 1 base and J dropped 7; count of bases not matched to a gene: 8. Germline assignment: CDR1 SEHNR and CDR2 FQNEAQ (reference sequence). The CDR3 reads CASSLVSGSGLNEQFF. The CDR3 DNA reads as TGTGCCAGCAGCTTAGTTAGCGGGAGCGGGTTAAATGAGCAGTTCTTC. The entire variable domain, with the rest obtained from reference TRBV7-9 and TRBJ2-1, is as follows: DTGVSQNPRHKITKRGQNVTFRCDPISEHNRLYWYRQTLGQGPEFLTYFQNEAQLEKSRLLSDRFSAERPKGSFSTLEIQRTEQGDSAMYLCASSLVSGSGLNEQFFGPGTRLTVL.

This clone has a handful of counts. V usage is TRBV29-1 and J usage is TRBJ2-5, with D tentatively TRBD2 (7 bases). V lost 6 bases and J lost 7, with 24 bases in between. The CDR3 runs to 15 residues. Germline V gene lookup returns CDR1 SQVTM and CDR2 ANQGSEA. CDR3 DNA sequence: TGCAGCGTAATGGGGGGGGGCGCGGGGGAGGGGACCCAGTACTTC. It yields the protein CSVMGGGAGEGTQYF.

The chain combines TRBV7-2 with TRBJ1-1, with D possibly TRBD1 on 5 matching bases. Germline CDR1 and CDR2: SGHTA and FQGNSA. V was pared by 0 bases and J by 6 bases, with 8 bases between. CDR3 length equals 13 residues. The CDR3 protein is CASSLAPGAEAFF. The CDR3 DNA reads as TGTGCCAGCAGCTTAGCCCCGGGGGCTGAAGCTTTCTTT.

This chain joins TRBV19 and TRBJ1-6; the D is unclear. The CDR3 is 16 amino acids. V was shortened by 3 bases and J by 0 bases, with 9 bases between the two germline ends. The germline V gene encodes CDR1 LNHDA and CDR2 SQIVND (reference sequence). The CDR3 nucleotides read TGTGCCAGTAGTATCTATCGGGGCTCCTATAATTCACCCCTCCACTTT. This encodes CASSIYRGSYNSPLHF.

The rearrangement links TRBV7-9 to TRBJ2-1, with 7 bases lining up with TRBD2. CDR3 length equals 18 residues. The J segment lost 3 bases and the V segment lost 5 bases, leaving 16 bases of the junction unmatched. Per the germline V gene, CDR1 is SEHNR and CDR2 is FQNEAQ (reference sequence). The CDR3 protein is CASSPGRGVAGLYNEQFF. The CDR3 nucleotides are TGTGCCAGCAGCCCGGGCCGGGGGGTCGCGGGCCTCTACAATGAGCAGTTCTTC.

V gene TRBV2 combines with J gene TRBJ2-3; D is possibly TRBD2 (5 bases). Germline lookup yields CDR1 SNHLY and CDR2 FYNNEI. The CDR3 spans 16 residues. The ends were cut back, 5 bases at V and 0 bases at J, with 15 bases in the middle. CDR3: CASSSRRTSSTDTQYF. CDR3 DNA sequence: TGTGCCAGCAGTTCTCGGAGGACCTCTAGCACAGATACGCAGTATTTT.

The V gene is TRBV11-2, the J gene TRBJ2-2; no reliable D call. CDR1 and CDR2 (germline): SGHAT, FQNNGV. Trimming took 4 bases from V and 11 from J, leaving 14 bases between them. This CDR3 contains 13 residues. The DNA of the CDR3 is TGTGCCAGCAGCTCCACCAGCCCGACAGAGCTGTTTTTT. Amino acid sequence: CASSSTSPTELFF.

The chain recombines TRBV21-1 with TRBJ1-1. TRBV21-1 is a pseudogene segment. The CDR3 runs to 15 residues. The CDR3 protein is CASSNATLGGTEAFF. In nucleotides, the CDR3 is TGTGCCAGCAGCAACGCTACCCTCGGGGGAACTGAAGCTTTCTTT.

The rearrangement joins TRBV5-6 to TRBJ2-2, with 10 nucleotides matching TRBD2. After removal of 3 bases from V and 3 bases from J, the junction contained 2 bases not matched to a gene. In germline, CDR1 is SGHDT, CDR2 YYEEEE. This CDR3 spans 15 amino acids. CDR3 sequence reads: CASSSSGSDTGELFF. The DNA for the CDR3 is TGTGCCAGCAGCTCTAGCGGGAGTGACACCGGGGAGCTGTTTTTT.

The rearrangement uses TRBV28 and TRBJ2-7; no firm D call. CDR3 length: 12 residues. The germline V and J ends were trimmed by 5 bases and 4 bases, with 9 bases remaining between them. CDR1 and CDR2 from the germline V gene are MDHEN and SYDVKM. The CDR3 DNA is TGTGCCAGCAGTCGACTCTTTTACGAGCAGTACTTC. Translated: CASSRLFYEQYF.

The chain uses TRBV5-1 and TRBJ1-2; tentatively, D is TRBD1 (6 bases). The CDR3 sequence is 15 residues long. Germline CDR1 SGHRS, CDR2 YFSETQ. V was pared by 4 bases and J by 0 bases, with 13 bases between. Here the CDR3 reads CASSTGTPANYGYTF. The CDR3 DNA follows: TGCGCCAGCAGCACCGGGACACCCGCTAACTATGGCTACACCTTC.

V gene TRBV4-3 combines with J gene TRBJ2-7, with D uncertain. Germline-derived CDR1 and CDR2 are LGHNA and YSLEER. V was cut by 4 bases and J by 1 base, with 8 bases left in between. The length of the CDR3 is 13 residues. CDR3 sequence reads: CASSLRRSYEQYF. CDR3 bases: TGCGCCAGCAGCCTTAGGAGATCCTACGAGCAGTACTTC.

V and J are TRBV2 and TRBJ2-1; D ambiguous. Germline CDR1 reads SNHLY; CDR2 reads FYNNEI. This CDR3 is 14 amino acids long. Deletions cut 5 bases from V and 2 bases from J, with 10 bases between. CDR3 in amino acids: CASSLPQTYNEQFF. CDR3 sequence (DNA): TGTGCCAGCAGTCTACCTCAAACCTACAATGAGCAGTTCTTC.

This clone was recorded a few times. The rearrangement joins TRBV28 to TRBJ2-5; D ambiguous. The CDR3 spans 14 residues. CDR1 and CDR2 from the germline V gene are MDHEN and SYDVKM. V was cut by 5 bases and J by 4 bases, with 14 bases left in between. The CDR3 DNA reads TGTGCCAGCAGTCCTCTAGACGGTTTAGAGACCCAGTACTTC. Its translation is CASSPLDGLETQYF. The variable domain in full, with the rest retrieved from reference TRBV28 and TRBJ2-5, is DVKVTQSSRYLVKRTGEKVFLECVQDMDHENMFWYRQDPGLGLRLIYFSYDVKMKEKGDIPEGYSVSREKKERFSLILESASTNQTSMYLCASSPLDGLETQYFGPGTRLLVL.

CDR3 sequence (DNA): TGCGCCAGCAGCCAAGACCCGGGTCTGGACAATGAGCAGTTCTTC. Its protein product is CASSQDPGLDNEQFF. J is TRBJ2-1 and V is TRBV4-3; D is undetermined. The CDR3 has 15 amino acids. Germline V CDR1 and CDR2: LGHNA, YSLEER. V lost 0 bases and J lost 5, with 11 bases in between.

This clone was seen once. The CDR3 loop reads CASSQDLSGAKNIQYF. In DNA form, the CDR3 reads TGCGCCAGCAGCCAAGATCTTAGCGGAGCCAAAAACATTCAGTACTTC. This chain joins TRBV4-3 and TRBJ2-4, with D maybe TRBD2 (6 bases). The germline V gene encodes CDR1 LGHNA and CDR2 YSLEER. This CDR3 contains 16 residues. The V gene lost 0 bases and the J gene lost 0 bases, with 9 bases spanning the gap.